Listed below are T cell receptor beta chains from one sample, sequenced in a study of blood T cell repertoires in COVID-19. Method: immunoSEQ multiplex PCR; TCRdb's copy keeps in-frame clones and lacks some. Of about 280,000 clones listed, approximately 83% are singletons. The sequenced sample was peripheral blood. The receptors here all came from a woman aged 70-85 years with acute or convalescent COVID-19. CDR3s include the opening cysteine and the closing phenylalanine or tryptophan. D genes are given only for firm matches. Rows give clone size only sometimes, using once, few, many, or a class for an expanded clone.

clone size	V gene	D gene	J gene	CDR3 protein	CDR3 DNA
.	TRBV6-5	TRBD1	TRBJ1-2	CASSPGQVSGYTF	TGTGCCAGCAGCCCGGGACAGGTGAGCGGCTACACCTTC
.	TRBV19	TRBD1	TRBJ1-6	CASSSGGAGSPLHF	TGTGCCAGTAGCTCAGGGGGCGCGGGATCACCCCTCCACTTT
few	TRBV5-1	.	TRBJ1-3	CASSLGQVLSGNTIYF	TGCGCCAGCAGCTTGGGGCAGGTCCTTTCTGGAAACACCATATATTTT
.	TRBV6-5	.	TRBJ1-4	CASRDGGEKLFF	TGTGCCAGCAGAGACGGGGGTGAAAAACTGTTTTTT
once	TRBV15	TRBD1	TRBJ1-2	CATSREDRGGGYTF	TGTGCCACCAGCAGAGAAGACAGGGGTGGGGGCTACACCTTC
.	TRBV12-3/TRBV12-4	.	TRBJ2-2	CASNPRVDGELFF	TGTGCCAGCAACCCCAGGGTGGACGGGGAGCTGTTTTTT
once	TRBV10-2	TRBD2	TRBJ2-7	CASSWTSGASYEQYF	TGCGCCAGCAGTTGGACTAGCGGGGCCTCCTACGAGCAGTACTTC
.	TRBV4-2	TRBD2	TRBJ2-1	CASSQDWSGEINEQFF	TGTGCCAGCAGCCAAGATTGGAGCGGGGAGATCAATGAGCAGTTCTTC
.	TRBV6-5	TRBD1	TRBJ1-2	CASSYSGDRDGYTF	TGTGCCAGCAGTTACTCAGGCGACAGGGATGGCTACACCTTC
.	TRBV5-5	.	TRBJ1-2	CASSLAGDYGYTF	TGTGCCAGCAGCTTGGCCGGGGACTATGGCTACACCTTC
.	TRBV5-3	.	TRBJ1-2	CARSLEEGPHYGYTF	TGTGCCAGAAGCTTGGAGGAGGGCCCCCACTATGGCTACACCTTC
.	TRBV7-2	TRBD2	TRBJ2-2	CASSPRGAGGAGELFF	TGTGCCAGCAGCCCCAGGGGAGCGGGGGGGGCCGGGGAGCTGTTTTTT
.	TRBV2	.	TRBJ1-5	CASSEGRGNQPQHF	TGTGCCAGCAGTGAGGGGCGAGGCAATCAGCCCCAGCATTTT
.	TRBV2	.	TRBJ2-2	CASRRGATNTGELFF	TGTGCCAGCAGACGGGGGGCGACGAACACCGGGGAGCTGTTTTTT
few	TRBV6-1	.	TRBJ1-2	CASSEASSRGYTF	TGTGCCAGCAGTGAAGCGAGTTCTAGGGGCTACACCTTC
.	TRBV4-2	.	TRBJ1-1	CASSQDGLSGNTEAFF	TGTGCCAGCAGCCAAGATGGATTATCGGGAAACACTGAAGCTTTCTTT
.	TRBV7-9	.	TRBJ1-6	CASTLRPPGEPLHF	TGTGCCAGCACCCTACGACCCCCAGGGGAACCCCTCCACTTT
.	TRBV7-9	.	TRBJ1-1	CASSLVMNTEAFF	TGTGCCAGCAGCCTCGTTATGAACACTGAAGCTTTCTTT
.	TRBV30	.	TRBJ2-1	CAWSVRAGEQFF	TGTGCCTGGAGTGTCAGGGCTGGTGAGCAGTTCTTC
.	TRBV19	TRBD2	TRBJ2-3	CASSLGGDTQYF	TGTGCCAGTAGTTTGGGAGGGGATACGCAGTATTTT
.	TRBV2	TRBD1	TRBJ1-5	CASSPGQGGQPQHF	TGTGCCAGCAGCCCCGGACAGGGCGGCCAGCCCCAGCATTTT
.	TRBV7-9	.	TRBJ1-4	CASSPGLTDNEKLFF	TGTGCCAGCAGCCCGGGACTCACCGATAATGAAAAACTGTTTTTT
.	TRBV15	.	TRBJ1-4	CATSRHRKPLGENGKLFF	TGTGCCACCAGCAGACACCGTAAGCCCCTCGGAGAGAATGGAAAACTGTTTTTT
.	TRBV2	.	TRBJ1-1	CASSLARGNTEAFF	TGTGCCAGCAGTTTAGCTAGGGGGAACACTGAAGCTTTCTTT
.	TRBV27	.	TRBJ2-3	CASSFQHSTQYF	TGTGCCAGCAGTTTCCAACACAGTACGCAGTATTTT
.	TRBV5-1	.	TRBJ2-2	CASSLDAGGRTGELFF	TGCGCCAGCAGCTTGGACGCCGGGGGGCGAACCGGGGAGCTGTTTTTT
.	TRBV2	TRBD1	TRBJ1-2	CASSQSTDRRTNYGYTF	TGTGCCAGCAGTCAAAGTACGGACAGGCGGACTAACTATGGCTACACCTTC
.	TRBV7-2	TRBD2	TRBJ2-5	CASSLKVLAGVGQETQYF	TGTGCCAGCAGCTTAAAAGTACTAGCGGGGGTAGGGCAAGAGACCCAGTACTTC
.	TRBV5-1	TRBD1	TRBJ1-1	CASSLGTGATEAFF	TGCGCCAGCAGCTTGGGGACAGGGGCGACTGAAGCTTTCTTT
few	TRBV2	.	TRBJ2-5	CASSEALREYF	TGTGCCAGCAGTGAAGCCCTGAGGGAGTACTTC
.	TRBV18	.	TRBJ2-7	CASSPHSTGVEQYF	TGTGCCAGCTCTCCACACTCGACAGGAGTCGAGCAGTACTTC
.	TRBV3-1/TRBV3-2	.	TRBJ1-1	CAVLQGPKAFF	TGTGCCGTTCTTCAGGGCCCAAAAGCTTTCTTT
.	TRBV14	TRBD1	TRBJ1-2	CASSPRQGEWHGYTF	TGTGCCAGCAGCCCTCGACAGGGGGAATGGCATGGCTACACCTTC
.	TRBV2	.	TRBJ1-1	CAINRVEDTEAFF	TGTGCCATTAACAGGGTCGAGGACACTGAAGCTTTCTTT
.	TRBV12-3/TRBV12-4	.	TRBJ1-2	CASGYRELYGYTF	TGTGCCAGCGGTTACAGGGAGCTCTATGGCTACACCTTC
.	TRBV11-2	.	TRBJ1-2	CASSSIRGRANYGYTF	TGTGCCAGCAGCTCTATTCGGGGAAGAGCTAACTATGGCTACACCTTC
.	TRBV19	.	TRBJ1-5	CASSRLQGGPQHF	TGTGCCAGTAGTAGATTACAGGGTGGGCCCCAGCATTTT
.	TRBV2	TRBD1	TRBJ1-2	CASSGDRAFGYTF	TGTGCCAGCAGCGGGGACAGGGCGTTTGGCTACACCTTC
.	TRBV5-1	TRBD1	TRBJ1-4	CASSSAPTGEGEKLFF	TGCGCCAGCAGCTCAGCCCCGACAGGGGAAGGGGAAAAACTGTTTTTT
.	TRBV30	.	TRBJ1-2	CAWSLQGKDGYTF	TGTGCCTGGAGTCTCCAGGGAAAAGATGGCTACACCTTC
.	TRBV2	.	TRBJ1-2	CASRPQAYGYTF	TGTGCCAGCAGACCGCAGGCCTATGGCTACACCTTC
.	TRBV2	.	TRBJ1-1	CASSDLQGNTEAFF	TGTGCCAGCAGTGACCTCCAGGGGAACACTGAAGCTTTCTTT
.	TRBV4-1	.	TRBJ1-2	CASSPPGFYGYTF	TGCGCCAGCAGCCCACCAGGCTTCTATGGCTACACCTTC
.	TRBV12-3/TRBV12-4	TRBD1	TRBJ2-1	CASSLGQGALSIF	TGTGCCAGCAGTCTCGGACAGGGGGCTCTTTCCATCTTC
.	TRBV2	TRBD1	TRBJ1-1	CASSSQGLNTEAFF	TGTGCCAGCTCCTCACAGGGGCTGAACACTGAAGCTTTCTTT
.	TRBV19	.	TRBJ1-1	CASSISPGGKPFF	TGTGCCAGTAGTATATCTCCGGGGGGGAAACCTTTCTTT
once	TRBV5-1	TRBD2	TRBJ2-3	CASSFGGAGGDTQYF	TGCGCCAGCAGCTTCGGGGGGGCCGGTGGAGATACGCAGTATTTT
.	TRBV5-4	TRBD1	TRBJ2-1	CASSLARGRGNEQFF	TGTGCCAGCAGCTTGGCGAGGGGGCGAGGCAATGAGCAGTTCTTC